This entry is about one T cell receptor (beta chain). Antigen specificity is unknown. Looked up from germline, CDR1 is KGHDR and CDR2 is SFDVKD. Trimming left V 3 bases short and J 4 bases short, with 11 bases between. CDR3 size: 14 residues. Sequenced with the Oncomine TCR Beta short-read assay was DNA taken from cultured CD4+ T cells. TCRdb reprocessed the PCR reads with MiXCR, giving one entry per CDR3 protein. The table has tens of thousands of distinct CDR3 sequences, over 40% seen once. The data derive from a study of vaccination and CD4 T cells after COVID-19. Time point reported: late sampling 161 to 241 days after vaccination in a few convalescent patients. Treatment noted: roughly 10-day PBMC culture with coronavirus spike peptide pools or control peptides (ViraFEST assay).

The chain carries TRBV24-1 and TRBJ2-5; D remains ambiguous. The receptor was isolated from a human donor who had recovered from COVID-19. This material consisted of CD4+ T cells from blood, cultured in vitro, taken about 7 months after SARS-CoV-2 vaccination. Here the CDR3 reads CATSDGLQVETQYF. DNA for the CDR3: TGTGCCACCAGTGATGGCCTCCAGGTAGAGACCCAGTACTTC.